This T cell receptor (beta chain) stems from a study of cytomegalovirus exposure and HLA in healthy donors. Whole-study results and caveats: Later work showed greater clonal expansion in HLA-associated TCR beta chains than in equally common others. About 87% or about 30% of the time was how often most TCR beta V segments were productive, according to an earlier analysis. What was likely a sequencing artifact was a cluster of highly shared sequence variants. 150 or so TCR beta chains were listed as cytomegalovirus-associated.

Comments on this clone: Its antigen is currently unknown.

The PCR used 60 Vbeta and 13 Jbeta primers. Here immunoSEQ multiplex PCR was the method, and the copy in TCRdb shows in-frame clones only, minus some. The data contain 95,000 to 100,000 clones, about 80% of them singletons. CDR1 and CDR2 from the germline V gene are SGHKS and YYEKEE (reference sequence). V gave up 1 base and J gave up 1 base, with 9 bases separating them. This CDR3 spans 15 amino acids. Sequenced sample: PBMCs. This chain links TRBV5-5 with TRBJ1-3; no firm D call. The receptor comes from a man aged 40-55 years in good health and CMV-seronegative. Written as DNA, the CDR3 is TGTGCCAGCAGCTTGCTGGCTGGTTCTGGAAACACCATATATTTT. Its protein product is CASSLLAGSGNTIYF.